The rows below give T cell receptor beta chains drawn from one sample of a study of identical twins. Each CDR3 protein is one row after TCRdb ran MiXCR on the 5' RACE reads. The sample has 310,000 or so distinct CDR3 sequences; approximately 8.5% are singletons. This same sample was also taken into another study, of yellow fever vaccine responses in identical twins.

What was sequenced was memory (CD45RO+) T cells sorted from blood. The receptors come from a woman under 30 in good health. CDR3s include the opening cysteine and the closing phenylalanine or tryptophan. D genes are given only for firm matches. Rows may omit the clone size; those that give it use once, few, many or a size class.

j_call: TRBJ1-1
d_call: .
clone_size: many
v_call: TRBV6-1
cdr3_aa: CASGDGEQTEAFF
cdr3_nt: TGTGCCAGCGGGGACGGAGAGCAGACTGAAGCTTTCTTT

j_call: TRBJ2-3
d_call: TRBD2
clone_size: many
v_call: TRBV20-1
cdr3_aa: CSAPRNSGTSSTDTQYF
cdr3_nt: TGCAGTGCCCCCAGGAACTCCGGGACTAGCTCCACAGATACGCAGTATTTT

j_call: TRBJ1-2
d_call: .
clone_size: few
v_call: TRBV6-5
cdr3_aa: CASSVTRLGSYGYTF
cdr3_nt: TGTGCCAGCAGTGTTACTCGTCTAGGATCCTATGGCTACACCTTC

j_call: TRBJ2-7
d_call: .
clone_size: .
v_call: TRBV28
cdr3_aa: CASSWGKDSYEQYF
cdr3_nt: TGTGCCAGCAGTTGGGGAAAGGACTCCTACGAGCAGTACTTC

j_call: TRBJ2-1
d_call: TRBD2
clone_size: few
v_call: TRBV24-1
cdr3_aa: CATSDRTSGNEQFF
cdr3_nt: TGTGCCACCAGTGACAGGACTAGCGGCAACGAGCAGTTCTTC

j_call: TRBJ1-5
d_call: .
clone_size: .
v_call: TRBV20-1
cdr3_aa: CSAGRTDQPQHF
cdr3_nt: TGCAGTGCTGGACGGACAGATCAGCCCCAGCATTTT

j_call: TRBJ1-2
d_call: .
clone_size: .
v_call: TRBV27
cdr3_aa: CASSLSPSQANYGYTF
cdr3_nt: TGTGCCAGCAGTTTATCTCCGTCCCAGGCCAACTATGGCTACACCTTC

j_call: TRBJ2-5
d_call: .
clone_size: few
v_call: TRBV5-1
cdr3_aa: CASSLYSIYQETQYF
cdr3_nt: TGCGCCAGCAGCTTGTATTCCATATACCAAGAGACCCAGTACTTC

j_call: TRBJ1-1
d_call: .
clone_size: many
v_call: TRBV3-1
cdr3_aa: CASSQDRGAADWNTEAFF
cdr3_nt: TGTGCCAGCAGCCAAGATCGCGGGGCCGCGGACTGGAACACTGAAGCTTTCTTT

j_call: TRBJ2-5
d_call: TRBD1
clone_size: many
v_call: TRBV10-3
cdr3_aa: CAISDQGAQTQETQYF
cdr3_nt: TGTGCCATCAGTGATCAGGGGGCACAGACCCAAGAGACCCAGTACTTC

j_call: TRBJ2-2
d_call: TRBD2
clone_size: .
v_call: TRBV6-1
cdr3_aa: CASRRTSGGFSSNTGELFF
cdr3_nt: TGTGCCAGCAGGCGCACTAGCGGGGGGTTTTCATCGAACACCGGGGAGCTGTTTTTT

j_call: TRBJ1-3
d_call: TRBD1
clone_size: many
v_call: TRBV7-2
cdr3_aa: CASSLFRTGAGNTIYF
cdr3_nt: TGTGCCAGCAGCCTCTTCAGGACAGGGGCTGGAAACACCATATATTTT

j_call: TRBJ2-1
d_call: .
clone_size: .
v_call: TRBV19
cdr3_aa: CASSVWRGPYNEQFF
cdr3_nt: TGTGCCAGTAGTGTTTGGAGGGGACCCTACAATGAGCAGTTCTTC

j_call: TRBJ1-2
d_call: TRBD1
clone_size: few
v_call: TRBV5-1
cdr3_aa: CASTYLGNRGSDGYTF
cdr3_nt: TGCGCCAGCACTTATTTGGGGAACAGGGGAAGTGATGGCTACACCTTC

j_call: TRBJ2-3
d_call: TRBD2
clone_size: few
v_call: TRBV7-2
cdr3_aa: CASSLGGLALSQYF
cdr3_nt: TGTGCCAGCAGCTTAGGGGGACTAGCGTTGTCGCAGTATTTT

j_call: TRBJ2-1
d_call: .
clone_size: many
v_call: TRBV5-1
cdr3_aa: CASWAGGTTYNEQFF
cdr3_nt: TGCGCCAGCTGGGCAGGCGGGACAACATACAATGAGCAGTTCTTC

j_call: TRBJ2-3
d_call: .
clone_size: .
v_call: TRBV15
cdr3_aa: CATSRGGGGPSDTQYF
cdr3_nt: TGTGCCACCAGCAGAGGAGGGGGAGGCCCAAGCGATACGCAGTATTTT

j_call: TRBJ2-7
d_call: TRBD1
clone_size: .
v_call: TRBV15
cdr3_aa: CATSSYRGSSYEQYF
cdr3_nt: TGTGCCACCAGCAGCTACAGGGGGAGCTCCTACGAGCAGTACTTC

j_call: TRBJ2-5
d_call: TRBD2
clone_size: .
v_call: TRBV20-1
cdr3_aa: CSARATSAQETQYF
cdr3_nt: TGCAGTGCTAGAGCCACTAGCGCCCAAGAGACCCAGTACTTC

j_call: TRBJ2-5
d_call: .
clone_size: many
v_call: TRBV5-1
cdr3_aa: CASSGAQETQYF
cdr3_nt: TGCGCCAGCTCGGGGGCCCAAGAGACCCAGTACTTC

j_call: TRBJ2-7
d_call: .
clone_size: many
v_call: TRBV4-1
cdr3_aa: CASSQDPGRAYEQYF
cdr3_nt: TGCGCCAGCAGCCAAGATCCAGGCAGGGCCTACGAGCAGTACTTC

j_call: TRBJ2-7
d_call: TRBD2
clone_size: .
v_call: TRBV19
cdr3_aa: CASSIKRESSYEQYF
cdr3_nt: TGTGCCAGTAGTATAAAGCGGGAAAGCTCCTACGAGCAGTACTTC

j_call: TRBJ2-3
d_call: .
clone_size: many
v_call: TRBV29-1
cdr3_aa: CSVARGDTQYF
cdr3_nt: TGCAGCGTTGCCCGGGGAGATACGCAGTATTTT

j_call: TRBJ1-1
d_call: TRBD1
clone_size: many
v_call: TRBV20-1
cdr3_aa: CSAKTGDRGGTEAFF
cdr3_nt: TGCAGTGCCAAGACGGGGGACAGGGGAGGGACTGAAGCTTTCTTT

j_call: TRBJ2-5
d_call: .
clone_size: many
v_call: TRBV3-1
cdr3_aa: CASRRTQETQYF
cdr3_nt: TGTGCCAGCAGACGGACACAAGAGACCCAGTACTTC

j_call: TRBJ2-3
d_call: .
clone_size: few
v_call: TRBV20-1
cdr3_aa: CSASPLILTDTQYF
cdr3_nt: TGCAGTGCTAGTCCCCTCATCCTCACAGATACGCAGTATTTT

j_call: TRBJ1-2
d_call: TRBD1
clone_size: many
v_call: TRBV10-3
cdr3_aa: CAISETGQGEDGYTF
cdr3_nt: TGTGCCATCAGTGAGACTGGACAGGGCGAGGATGGCTACACCTTC

j_call: TRBJ2-3
d_call: TRBD2
clone_size: .
v_call: TRBV7-3
cdr3_aa: CASSLGLAGKNTQYF
cdr3_nt: TGTGCCAGCAGCTTAGGGCTAGCGGGAAAAAATACGCAGTATTTT

j_call: TRBJ2-1
d_call: TRBD2
clone_size: .
v_call: TRBV12-3/TRBV12-4
cdr3_aa: CASGGTSGRASYNEQFF
cdr3_nt: TGTGCCAGCGGGGGGACTAGCGGGAGGGCCTCTTACAATGAGCAGTTCTTC

j_call: TRBJ2-7
d_call: .
clone_size: .
v_call: TRBV28
cdr3_aa: CASRRAIYEQYF
cdr3_nt: TGTGCCAGCCGACGTGCGATCTACGAGCAGTACTTC

j_call: TRBJ2-1
d_call: TRBD2
clone_size: few
v_call: TRBV5-1
cdr3_aa: CASSLAQREVREQFF
cdr3_nt: TGCGCCAGCAGCTTGGCCCAGCGGGAGGTGCGTGAGCAGTTCTTC

j_call: TRBJ2-1
d_call: .
clone_size: .
v_call: TRBV5-1
cdr3_aa: CASSFPPGDEQFF
cdr3_nt: TGCGCCAGCAGCTTTCCGCCGGGGGATGAGCAGTTCTTC

j_call: TRBJ1-2
d_call: .
clone_size: few
v_call: TRBV4-1
cdr3_aa: CASSQPVRGQNYGYTF
cdr3_nt: TGCGCCAGCAGCCAGCCGGTTCGGGGGCAGAACTATGGCTACACCTTC

j_call: TRBJ2-1
d_call: TRBD1
clone_size: many
v_call: TRBV20-1
cdr3_aa: CSAGTGSYNEQFF
cdr3_nt: TGCAGTGCTGGGACAGGGTCCTACAATGAGCAGTTCTTC

j_call: TRBJ2-7
d_call: TRBD1
clone_size: few
v_call: TRBV7-2
cdr3_aa: CASSLATGQGYEQYF
cdr3_nt: TGTGCCAGCAGCTTAGCGACGGGACAGGGATACGAGCAGTACTTC

j_call: TRBJ2-1
d_call: .
clone_size: few
v_call: TRBV10-1
cdr3_aa: CASSDLGWESGEQFF
cdr3_nt: TGCGCCAGCAGTGATTTAGGTTGGGAGTCTGGTGAGCAGTTCTTC

j_call: TRBJ2-1
d_call: .
clone_size: few
v_call: TRBV11-3
cdr3_aa: CASSLDPRYNEQFF
cdr3_nt: TGTGCCAGCAGCTTAGACCCCAGGTACAATGAGCAGTTCTTC

j_call: TRBJ2-5
d_call: .
clone_size: .
v_call: TRBV4-1
cdr3_aa: CASSRAGGETQYF
cdr3_nt: TGCGCCAGCAGCCGGGCTGGCGGGGAGACCCAGTACTTC

j_call: TRBJ2-1
d_call: TRBD2
clone_size: many
v_call: TRBV6-4
cdr3_aa: CASSGLAGGPDSRSSYNEQFF
cdr3_nt: TGTGCCAGCAGTGGACTAGCGGGAGGGCCTGACTCAAGGAGCTCCTACAATGAGCAGTTCTTC

j_call: TRBJ1-1
d_call: .
clone_size: .
v_call: TRBV7-8
cdr3_aa: CASNPGGAGAFF
cdr3_nt: TGTGCCAGCAACCCGGGGGGGGCCGGAGCTTTCTTT

j_call: TRBJ2-7
d_call: .
clone_size: many
v_call: TRBV29-1
cdr3_aa: CSVEDLQYEQYF
cdr3_nt: TGCAGCGTTGAAGATCTCCAGTACGAGCAGTACTTC

j_call: TRBJ1-1
d_call: .
clone_size: few
v_call: TRBV10-3
cdr3_aa: CAISAQGNTEAFF
cdr3_nt: TGTGCCATCAGCGCACAGGGGAACACTGAAGCTTTCTTT

j_call: TRBJ2-5
d_call: .
clone_size: .
v_call: TRBV7-9
cdr3_aa: CASSLPGPQETQYF
cdr3_nt: TGTGCCAGCAGCTTACCAGGACCCCAAGAGACCCAGTACTTC

j_call: TRBJ2-7
d_call: .
clone_size: few
v_call: TRBV10-2
cdr3_aa: CASKNQGTGYEQYF
cdr3_nt: TGCGCCAGCAAAAATCAGGGAACCGGCTACGAGCAGTACTTC

j_call: TRBJ2-5
d_call: TRBD1
clone_size: few
v_call: TRBV5-1
cdr3_aa: CASSQESRGRETQYF
cdr3_nt: TGCGCCAGCAGCCAAGAAAGCAGGGGGCGAGAGACCCAGTACTTC

j_call: TRBJ2-1
d_call: .
clone_size: many
v_call: TRBV4-1
cdr3_aa: CASSQVGRGIYNEQFF
cdr3_nt: TGCGCCAGCAGCCAAGTCGGTAGGGGGATCTACAATGAGCAGTTCTTC

j_call: TRBJ1-5
d_call: TRBD1
clone_size: .
v_call: TRBV6-2/TRBV6-3
cdr3_aa: CASSSGGLFNQPQHF
cdr3_nt: TGTGCCAGCAGTTCAGGGGGCCTGTTTAATCAGCCCCAGCATTTT

j_call: TRBJ2-3
d_call: .
clone_size: .
v_call: TRBV27
cdr3_aa: CASRPGTPAVVRDTQYF
cdr3_nt: TGTGCCAGCAGACCCGGGACTCCGGCGGTAGTGCGGGATACGCAGTATTTT

j_call: TRBJ1-5
d_call: .
clone_size: few
v_call: TRBV6-1
cdr3_aa: CASNPWGSNQPQHF
cdr3_nt: TGTGCCAGCAATCCGTGGGGTAGCAATCAGCCCCAGCATTTT

j_call: TRBJ2-4
d_call: TRBD1
clone_size: few
v_call: TRBV15
cdr3_aa: CATSRAGGLNIQYF
cdr3_nt: TGTGCCACCAGCAGAGCAGGGGGCTTAAACATTCAGTACTTC

j_call: TRBJ2-3
d_call: .
clone_size: few
v_call: TRBV20-1
cdr3_aa: CSARDPGGGSDTQYF
cdr3_nt: TGCAGTGCTAGAGACCCAGGAGGCGGGTCAGATACGCAGTATTTT